Listed below are T cell receptor beta chains from one sample, sequenced in a study of T cells after yellow fever vaccination. In TCRdb, the 5' RACE reads were re-called with MiXCR into one record per CDR3 protein. The table lists hundreds of thousands of distinct CDR3 sequences, approximately 13% of them singletons, with 15% in the top ten. The sequencing here drew on PBMCs, taken on the day of the yellow fever booster vaccination. The origin of the receptors is a man between 25 and 39 years old who received the YFV17D yellow fever vaccine. CDR3s include the opening cysteine and the closing phenylalanine or tryptophan. The D gene is left open where the match is weak. Clone size is stated in some rows and not others, as once, few, many or a class when expanded.

>-|few|TRBJ2-1|TRBV6-1
CASRGAASYNEQFF
TGTGCCAGCCGAGGAGCGGCCTCCTACAATGAGCAGTTCTTC
>-|few|TRBJ2-7|TRBV19
CASSQRVSYEQYF
TGTGCCAGTAGTCAGCGGGTCTCCTACGAGCAGTACTTC
>-|-|TRBJ1-2|TRBV7-2
CASSLALAGVGYTF
TGTGCCAGCAGCTTAGCGTTGGCAGGAGTAGGCTACACCTTC
>-|few|TRBJ2-3|TRBV20-1
CSASFYPGLVSDTQYF
TGCAGTGCTAGTTTTTATCCGGGACTGGTCTCCGATACGCAGTATTTT
>-|many|TRBJ2-1|TRBV7-8
CASSPIVNEQFF
TGTGCCAGCAGCCCCATCGTCAATGAGCAGTTCTTC
>-|few|TRBJ2-2|TRBV29-1
CSVHIGTDTGELFF
TGCAGCGTCCATATCGGGACGGATACCGGGGAGCTGTTTTTT
>-|-|TRBJ2-5|TRBV5-5
CASSLEASSHETQYF
TGTGCCAGCAGCTTGGAGGCTAGCAGTCATGAGACCCAGTACTTC
>-|few|TRBJ2-7|TRBV28
CASRTAGQLFTTSYEQYF
TGTGCCAGCAGGACCGCGGGACAGCTCTTTACTACTTCCTACGAGCAGTACTTC
>-|few|TRBJ1-3|TRBV5-5
CASSLDWSSGNTIYF
TGTGCCAGCAGCTTGGACTGGAGCTCTGGAAACACCATATATTTT
>TRBD1|-|TRBJ2-5|TRBV28
CASSFEDRGWAQYF
TGTGCCAGCAGTTTTGAGGACAGGGGATGGGCCCAGTACTTC
>-|few|TRBJ1-2|TRBV30
CAWSPTSNYGYTF
TGTGCCTGGAGTCCGACATCAAACTATGGCTACACCTTC
>TRBD2|few|TRBJ2-1|TRBV12-3/TRBV12-4
CASSVRGTREFF
TGTGCCAGCAGTGTTAGGGGGACTAGAGAGTTCTTC
>TRBD1|-|TRBJ2-7|TRBV2
CASSERSGQVPISYEQYF
TGTGCCAGCAGTGAAAGGTCCGGACAGGTCCCAATTTCATACGAGCAGTACTTC
>-|-|TRBJ1-1|TRBV30
CAWTPTGTEAFF
TGTGCCTGGACCCCGACGGGCACTGAAGCTTTCTTT
>-|-|TRBJ2-1|TRBV25-1
CASSDPSPPDEQFF
TGTGCCAGCAGTGACCCGTCCCCCCCAGATGAGCAGTTCTTC
>-|many|TRBJ2-6|TRBV7-2
CASSLDTGANVLTF
TGTGCCAGCAGCTTAGATACCGGGGCCAACGTCCTGACTTTC
>-|-|TRBJ2-3|TRBV27
CASSLTRKGTDTQYF
TGTGCCAGCAGTTTAACTCGGAAGGGCACAGATACGCAGTATTTT
>TRBD2|many|TRBJ2-3|TRBV5-5
CASSVRGVEDTQYF
TGTGCCAGCAGTGTGCGGGGGGTTGAAGATACGCAGTATTTT
>-|many|TRBJ1-2|TRBV6-1
CASKRGGVDYGYTF
TGTGCCAGCAAGAGAGGGGGGGTGGACTATGGCTACACCTTC
>TRBD1|-|TRBJ2-7|TRBV28
CASSLSRDRVYEQYF
TGTGCCAGCAGTTTAAGCCGGGACAGGGTCTACGAGCAGTACTTC
>TRBD1|-|TRBJ2-7|TRBV7-6
CASSLQGARGEQYF
TGTGCCAGCAGCTTACAGGGGGCTAGGGGGGAGCAGTACTTC
>-|many|TRBJ2-5|TRBV18
CASSPSTVTGDPQETQYF
TGTGCCAGCTCACCGTCAACGGTCACGGGGGACCCACAAGAGACCCAGTACTTC
>-|few|TRBJ2-5|TRBV23-1
CASSQSLQGSETQYF
TGCGCCAGCAGTCAATCGCTGCAGGGGTCGGAGACCCAGTACTTC
>-|-|TRBJ2-3|TRBV5-4
CASSLGATTPDTQYF
TGTGCCAGCAGCCTTGGGGCTACTACCCCCGATACGCAGTATTTT
>-|few|TRBJ1-5|TRBV5-5
CASSLAGGSPNQPQHF
TGTGCCAGCAGCTTGGCCGGGGGATCCCCCAATCAGCCCCAGCATTTT
>-|-|TRBJ2-1|TRBV6-1
CASSPFWGHYNEQFF
TGTGCCAGCAGTCCTTTCTGGGGTCACTACAATGAGCAGTTCTTC
>TRBD2|many|TRBJ2-3|TRBV5-6
CASSLEREGADTQYF
TGTGCCAGCAGCTTGGAGCGGGAGGGAGCAGATACGCAGTATTTT
>-|few|TRBJ2-3|TRBV5-6
CASSTSPGQFFTDTQYF
TGTGCCAGCAGCACATCCCCGGGACAATTTTTCACAGATACGCAGTATTTT
>TRBD2|-|TRBJ2-7|TRBV5-4
CASSLDSGRPLEQYF
TGTGCCAGCAGCTTGGATAGCGGGAGGCCTCTCGAGCAGTACTTC
>-|-|TRBJ2-7|TRBV5-1
CASSLQPGYEQYF
TGCGCCAGCAGCTTACAACCAGGATACGAGCAGTACTTC
>-|few|TRBJ2-7|TRBV28
CASSPSQGTGEQYF
TGTGCCAGCAGTCCGTCTCAGGGTACCGGCGAGCAGTACTTC
>-|many|TRBJ2-1|TRBV5-1
CASSRGLVGSYNEQFF
TGCGCCAGCAGCCGGGGACTGGTCGGCTCCTACAATGAGCAGTTCTTC
>TRBD1|few|TRBJ2-7|TRBV6-2/TRBV6-3
CASPRGLSSYEQYF
TGTGCCAGCCCGAGGGGGCTAAGCTCCTACGAGCAGTACTTC
>-|many|TRBJ2-1|TRBV14
CASSQGLPRARNEQFF
TGTGCCAGCAGCCAAGGTTTGCCCCGCGCTCGCAATGAGCAGTTCTTC
>-|-|TRBJ1-1|TRBV6-5
CASSYTDQGIMNTEAFF
TGTGCCAGCAGTTACACAGACCAGGGGATCATGAACACTGAAGCTTTCTTT
>-|-|TRBJ1-5|TRBV12-3/TRBV12-4
CARRPGVNQPQHF
TGTGCCAGAAGACCAGGGGTGAATCAGCCCCAGCATTTT
>TRBD1|many|TRBJ2-7|TRBV6-2/TRBV6-3
CASSSTGTGMSYEQYF
TGTGCCAGCAGTTCCACCGGGACAGGGATGTCCTACGAGCAGTACTTC
>-|many|TRBJ2-3|TRBV5-1
CASSYGDGTDTQYF
TGCGCCAGCAGCTACGGCGATGGGACAGATACGCAGTATTTT
>-|few|TRBJ2-6|TRBV24-1
CATSDPKYEGSLGANVLTF
TGTGCCACCAGTGATCCTAAATACGAGGGTTCACTTGGGGCCAACGTCCTGACTTTC
>-|-|TRBJ2-7|TRBV15
CATSPTPGAYEQYF
TGTGCCACCAGCCCTACCCCGGGAGCCTACGAGCAGTACTTC
>-|-|TRBJ1-2|TRBV14
CASSRTGTFRYTF
TGTGCCAGCAGCCGAACGGGGACATTTCGCTACACCTTC
>-|many|TRBJ2-5|TRBV7-2
CASSLATTTQETQYF
TGTGCCAGCAGCTTAGCCACAACAACCCAAGAGACCCAGTACTTC
>TRBD2|-|TRBJ2-1|TRBV12-3/TRBV12-4
CTFCLALLAGGSYNEQFF
TGTACCTTCTGTTTAGCGCTTCTAGCGGGAGGGTCCTACAATGAGCAGTTCTTC
>TRBD2|few|TRBJ2-3|TRBV6-5
CASSLLANPSTDTQYF
TGTGCCAGCAGTTTACTAGCGAATCCTAGCACAGATACGCAGTATTTT
>-|many|TRBJ2-7|TRBV25-1
CASSESDGHEQYF
TGTGCCAGCAGTGAATCGGATGGCCACGAGCAGTACTTC
>-|few|TRBJ2-7|TRBV11-1
CASSLGGPPDMKAYEQYF
TGTGCCAGCAGCTTAGGGGGGCCCCCCGACATGAAGGCCTACGAGCAGTACTTC
>TRBD2|few|TRBJ2-4|TRBV19
CASSKAGEHIQYF
TGTGCCAGTAGTAAAGCGGGAGAACACATTCAGTACTTC
>TRBD2|few|TRBJ2-1|TRBV5-1
CASSPSGNYIEQFF
TGCGCCAGCAGTCCTAGCGGGAACTACATTGAGCAGTTCTTC
>-|-|TRBJ1-1|TRBV6-5
CASSYSGVTEAFF
TGTGCCAGCAGTTACTCAGGGGTCACTGAAGCTTTCTTT
>-|-|TRBJ1-5|TRBV7-6
CASSSGVGNSNQPQHF
TGTGCCAGCAGCTCGGGGGTCGGGAATAGCAATCAGCCCCAGCATTTT
>-|few|TRBJ2-7|TRBV5-1
CASSRLGPSEQYF
TGCGCCAGCAGCCGGCTTGGGCCCAGTGAGCAGTACTTC
>-|-|TRBJ1-2|TRBV5-1
CASSSGTDNYGYTF
TGCGCCAGCAGCTCCGGGACGGATAACTATGGCTACACCTTC
>-|-|TRBJ2-7|TRBV6-5
CASSYTRPGGRSPFYEQYF
TGTGCCAGCAGTTATACTCGACCGGGTGGCCGATCCCCCTTCTACGAGCAGTACTTC
>-|many|TRBJ2-7|TRBV18
CASDKGGTPSEQYF
TGTGCCAGCGACAAGGGGGGGACCCCCTCCGAGCAGTACTTC
>TRBD1|many|TRBJ2-7|TRBV5-1
CASSFGPTGGQNEQYF
TGCGCCAGCAGCTTCGGACCAACAGGGGGCCAAAACGAGCAGTACTTC
>TRBD2|-|TRBJ2-3|TRBV11-2
CASSLAPSGRIDTQYF
TGTGCCAGCAGCTTAGCCCCTAGCGGGAGAATAGATACGCAGTATTTT
>TRBD2|many|TRBJ2-1|TRBV20-1
CSAPKGSGVYNEQFF
TGCAGTGCCCCAAAGGGTAGCGGGGTCTACAATGAGCAGTTCTTC
>-|few|TRBJ2-3|TRBV6-2/TRBV6-3
CASQRDPTQDTQYF
TGTGCCAGCCAACGGGACCCCACGCAAGATACGCAGTATTTT
>TRBD2|-|TRBJ2-4|TRBV6-5
CASSYSSGGDAKNIQYF
TGTGCCAGCAGTTACTCGTCCGGGGGGGACGCCAAAAACATTCAGTACTTC